This passage covers 27 T cell receptor beta chains from one sample sequenced in a study of blood T cell repertoires in COVID-19. This table comes from immunoSEQ multiplex PCR, and its TCRdb copy is limited to in-frame clones, with some not included. The table shows 110,000 or so clones, with approximately 84% occurring only once. The material sequenced was peripheral blood. These TCRs come from a man between 50 and 59 years old with acute or convalescent COVID-19.

The chain employs TRBV2 and TRBJ1-5; D is unclear. This CDR3 spans 13 amino acids. The ends were cut back, 4 bases at V and 6 bases at J, with 10 bases in the middle. Germline values: CDR1 SNHLY, CDR2 FYNNEI. CDR3: CASSVAGSQPQHF. CDR3 nucleotide sequence: TGTGCCAGCAGTGTCGCGGGGTCTCAGCCCCAGCATTTT.

V and J are TRBV6-5 and TRBJ2-5; the match to TRBD2 covers 11 bases. Germline values: CDR1 MNHEY, CDR2 SVGAGI. This CDR3 spans 16 amino acids. After removal of 0 bases from V and 3 bases from J, the junction contained 3 bases not matched to a gene. CDR3 DNA sequence: TGTGCCAGCAGTTACTCAACGACTAGCGGGGAAGAGACCCAGTACTTC. Amino acids: CASSYSTTSGEETQYF.

This clone has only one observation. The J gene is TRBJ1-6, the V gene TRBV28; D not resolved. Germline V gives CDR1 MDHEN, CDR2 SYDVKM. The CDR3 has 15 residues. Trimming removed 4 bases from V and 9 bases from J, with 16 bases in between. CDR3 nucleotides: TGTGCCAGCAGTTCCCCCCCCTTAGGAGTTTCACCCCTCCACTTT. Translated: CASSSPPLGVSPLHF. The whole variable domain, filled in from reference TRBV28 and TRBJ1-6, reads DVKVTQSSRYLVKRTGEKVFLECVQDMDHENMFWYRQDPGLGLRLIYFSYDVKMKEKGDIPEGYSVSREKKERFSLILESASTNQTSMYLCASSSPPLGVSPLHFGNGTRLTVT.

This clone was counted once. The chain carries TRBV11-2 and TRBJ2-2, with no clear D. The germline CDR1 and CDR2 sequences are SGHAT and FQNNGV. The CDR3 totals 14 residues. V lost 0 bases, J lost 8 bases, and 10 bases lay in between. The CDR3 DNA sequence: TGTGCCAGCAGCTTAGATGGCCTCTCGGGGGAGCTGTTTTTT. It encodes CASSLDGLSGELFF.

V usage is TRBV5-1 and J usage is TRBJ1-3; TRBD1 aligns across 7 bases. This CDR3 is 17 amino acids long. V lost 3 bases and J lost 4; bases outside the gene matches: 13. Germline values: CDR1 SGHRS, CDR2 YFSETQ. The chain's CDR3 is CASSSGTVSPGGNTIYF. The CDR3 DNA reads as TGCGCCAGCAGCTCCGGGACAGTATCCCCTGGGGGAAACACCATATATTTT.

The genes are TRBV6-1 and TRBJ1-3, with a weak D call TRBD1 (6 bases). The V and J ends lost 2 bases and 2 bases respectively, with 10 bases between them. Germline V gene lookup returns CDR1 MNHNS and CDR2 SASEGT. This CDR3 is 15 amino acids long. The DNA of the CDR3 is TGTGCCAGCAGTGAACAGGGGTTCCCTGGAAACACCATATATTTT. Protein: CASSEQGFPGNTIYF.

V is TRBV27 and J is TRBJ2-1; 7 bases line up with TRBD1. Germline V gene sequence: CDR1 MNHEY, CDR2 SMNVEV (reference sequence). V lost 4 bases to trimming and J lost 8 bases; unmatched junction nucleotides: 11. This CDR3 contains 15 residues. The CDR3: CASSSRQGSQDEQFF. The DNA of the CDR3 is TGTGCCAGCAGTTCCCGACAGGGTAGTCAGGATGAGCAGTTCTTC.

This clone has a single count. The genes are TRBV2 and TRBJ1-1, with D unclear. Deletions cut 5 bases from V and 0 bases from J, with 10 bases between. Germline V gives CDR1 SNHLY, CDR2 FYNNEI. The CDR3 has 14 amino acids. Here the CDR3 reads CASSISGLNTEAFF. The CDR3 bases are TGTGCCAGCAGTATATCGGGTCTGAACACTGAAGCTTTCTTT.

The chain uses TRBV19 and TRBJ1-1; D may be TRBD1 (6 bases). The germline CDR1 and CDR2 sequences are LNHDA and SQIVND (reference sequence). There are 16 residues in the CDR3. Trimming pared 2 bases from V and 0 bases from J, leaving 13 bases between. The CDR3 DNA is TGTGCCAGTAGTATACTACCACAGGGTATGAACACTGAAGCTTTCTTT. This codes for CASSILPQGMNTEAFF.

The chain has TRBV5-6 and TRBJ2-3; 10 nucleotides align to TRBD1. The length of the CDR3 is 15 residues. Germline values: CDR1 SGHDT, CDR2 YYEEEE. With V trimmed by 4 bases and J by 1 base, 3 bases remained unmatched. The CDR3 sequence is CASSPGTGGTDTQYF. CDR3 DNA: TGTGCCAGCAGCCCGGGGACAGGGGGCACAGATACGCAGTATTTT. Variable domain in full (rest from reference TRBV5-6 and TRBJ2-3): DAGVTQSPTHLIKTRGQQVTLRCSPKSGHDTVSWYQQALGQGPQFIFQYYEEEERQRGNFPDRFSGHQFPNYSSELNVNALLLGDSALYLCASSPGTGGTDTQYFGPGTRLTVL.

This chain joins TRBV11-2 and TRBJ2-3; maybe TRBD2 (6 bases). Germline-derived CDR1 and CDR2 are SGHAT and FQNNGV. This CDR3 region has 16 residues. V lost 1 base, J lost 3 bases, and 14 bases lay in between. For the CDR3, the DNA is TGTGCCAGCAGCTTAGCCCAAGTCCGGGGGACAGATACGCAGTATTTT. This sequence encodes CASSLAQVRGTDTQYF.

The chain joins TRBV28 to TRBJ1-4; D unresolved. Per the germline V gene, CDR1 is MDHEN and CDR2 is SYDVKM. CDR3 size: 15 residues. Trimming took off 5 bases at V and 9 bases at J, with 19 bases between the two ends. DNA of the CDR3: TGTGCCAGCAGTCCCACCGGGAATCCGCGTCAAAAACTGTTTTTT. Residues: CASSPTGNPRQKLFF. The whole variable domain, filled in from reference TRBV28 and TRBJ1-4, reads DVKVTQSSRYLVKRTGEKVFLECVQDMDHENMFWYRQDPGLGLRLIYFSYDVKMKEKGDIPEGYSVSREKKERFSLILESASTNQTSMYLCASSPTGNPRQKLFFGSGTQLSVL.

The chain recombines TRBV6-6 with TRBJ1-2; 7 nucleotides align to TRBD1. Germline values: CDR1 MNHNY, CDR2 SVGAGI (reference sequence). The CDR3 sequence is 14 residues long. Germline trimming cut 7 bases from V and 2 bases from J; bases unmatched to any gene: 7. In DNA, the CDR3 is TGTGCCAGCACCAGTGGGACAGAAAACTATGGCTACACCTTC. Translated, it gives CASTSGTENYGYTF.

The chain combines TRBV27 with TRBJ2-3; 7 bases are shared with TRBD2. This CDR3 contains 15 residues. The V and J ends lost 2 bases and 2 bases, in that order; junction bases with no gene match: 4. The germline V gene has CDR1 MNHEY and CDR2 SMNVEV (reference sequence). The CDR3 DNA reads as TGTGCCAGCAGTTTAGCGGGGGAAAACACAGATACGCAGTATTTT. Its protein is CASSLAGENTDTQYF.

The gene calls are TRBV24-1 and TRBJ1-4; 7 bases align to TRBD1. This CDR3 contains 14 residues. J gave up 6 bases and V 7 bases, and 7 bases lay outside the gene matches. The germline gives CDR1 KGHDR, CDR2 SFDVKD. The CDR3 DNA reads as TGTGCCACCAGCAAGGGGGCGGGTTATGAAAAACTGTTTTTT. Amino acid sequence: CATSKGAGYEKLFF.

This clone has a single count. The chain uses TRBV19 and TRBJ1-5, with a tentative D call TRBD1 (6 bases). The V gene's germline CDR1 is LNHDA and CDR2 SQIVND (reference sequence). Between the trimmed V and J ends, which lost 6 bases and 2 bases, there was a span of 11 bases. This CDR3 is built from 14 residues. CDR3 loop: CASRGRGGNQPQHF. CDR3 coding DNA: TGTGCCAGTAGAGGGAGGGGGGGCAATCAGCCCCAGCATTTT. The complete variable domain, with remaining parts taken from reference TRBV19 and TRBJ1-5, reads DGGITQSPKYLFRKEGQNVTLSCEQNLNHDAMYWYRQDPGQGLRLIYYSQIVNDFQKGDIAEGYSVSREKKESFPLTVTSAQKNPTAFYLCASRGRGGNQPQHFGDGTRLSIL.

The chain uses TRBV28 and TRBJ1-5, with 7 bases lining up with TRBD1. Germline CDR1 reads MDHEN; CDR2 reads SYDVKM. Unmatched junction bases numbered 7, after V lost 6 bases and J lost 2 bases. The CDR3 runs to 15 residues. The CDR3 DNA is TGTGCCAGCAGCCTCGTCGGGACAGGCAATCAGCCCCAGCATTTT. Its translation: CASSLVGTGNQPQHF. Combining the CDR3 with reference TRBV28 and TRBJ1-5 gives the whole variable domain DVKVTQSSRYLVKRTGEKVFLECVQDMDHENMFWYRQDPGLGLRLIYFSYDVKMKEKGDIPEGYSVSREKKERFSLILESASTNQTSMYLCASSLVGTGNQPQHFGDGTRLSIL.

The chain employs TRBV6-1 and TRBJ1-2; possible D gene TRBD1, 5 bases. The V gene lost 4 bases and the J gene lost 5 bases, with 20 bases spanning the gap. Germline assignment: CDR1 MNHNS and CDR2 SASEGT. CDR3 size: 16 residues. CDR3 nucleotides: TGTGCCAGCAGTGGCGGGGTCAGGGTGTCTAGGTATGGCTACACCTTC. It specifies CASSGGVRVSRYGYTF.

The rearrangement uses TRBV28 and TRBJ1-5; TRBD1 aligns across 10 bases. Trimming at V came to 5 bases and at J to 3 bases, leaving 7 bases not matched to a gene. This CDR3 region has 16 residues. Germline V gene lookup returns CDR1 MDHEN and CDR2 SYDVKM. The CDR3 loop is CASSLSTGGNNQPQHF. DNA for the CDR3: TGTGCCAGCAGTCTATCGACAGGGGGCAACAATCAGCCCCAGCATTTT.

This chain connects TRBV3-1 (or the pseudogene TRBV3-2) to TRBJ1-2; 7 nucleotides align to TRBD1. The CDR3 totals 14 residues. Germline values: CDR1 LGHDT, CDR2 YNNKEL (reference sequence). Germline trimming cut 4 bases from V and 8 bases from J; bases unmatched to any gene: 10. The CDR3 region is CASSPNWDRGGYTF. The CDR3 nucleotides are TGTGCCAGCAGCCCAAATTGGGACAGAGGCGGCTACACCTTC.

V is TRBV9 and J is TRBJ1-3, with TRBD1 matching over 7 bases. CDR1 is SGDLS, CDR2 YYNGEE, per germline. The trim removed 2 bases at V and 2 bases at J, leaving 7 bases unmatched. This CDR3 spans 16 amino acids. DNA of the CDR3: TGTGCCAGCAGCGTTACAGGGGATGGGCCTGGAAACACCATATATTTT. Encoded protein: CASSVTGDGPGNTIYF.

The chain has TRBV5-1 and TRBJ2-3, with TRBD1 matching 9 bases. Trimming removed 4 bases from V and 7 bases from J; junction bases left unmatched: 7. Germline V gives CDR1 SGHRS, CDR2 YFSETQ. There are 14 residues in the CDR3. The CDR3 DNA sequence: TGCGCCAGCAGCCTCGGACAGGGGTGGTATACGCAGTATTTT. Translating it yields CASSLGQGWYTQYF.

The chain recombines TRBV5-4 with TRBJ1-2; D unresolved. CDR1 SGHNT and CDR2 YYREEE come from the germline V gene (reference sequence). Trimming took 0 bases from V and 3 from J, leaving 9 bases between them. This CDR3 spans 14 amino acids. The DNA of the CDR3 is TGTGCCAGCAGCTTGGCCATAGAAGACTATGGCTACACCTTC. This encodes CASSLAIEDYGYTF.

The V call is TRBV7-6, the J call TRBJ1-2; 8 bases line up with TRBD1. J lost 8 bases, V lost 1 base, and 3 bases had no gene match. CDR3 length: 13 amino acids. Germline V lookup: CDR1 SGHVS, CDR2 FNYEAQ. CDR3 in amino acids: CASSLGTGIGYTF. CDR3 DNA sequence: TGTGCCAGCAGCTTAGGGACAGGGATAGGCTACACCTTC.

This chain uses TRBV2 with TRBJ2-3; 10 nucleotides line up with TRBD2. The V segment lost 8 bases and the J segment 7 bases; nucleotides outside the gene matches: 12. The CDR3 length is 15 residues. CDR1 SNHLY and CDR2 FYNNEI come from the germline V gene. The CDR3 region is CASLRAQRGGNTQYF. In DNA, the CDR3 is TGTGCCAGCCTAAGGGCCCAGCGGGGGGGCAATACGCAGTATTTT.

This clone appeared once. The V gene is TRBV3-1 (or the pseudogene TRBV3-2), the J gene TRBJ1-1; possible D gene TRBD1, 5 bases. Trimming left V 1 base short and J 4 bases short, with 7 bases between. The CDR3 spans 13 residues. CDR1 and CDR2 from the germline V gene are LGHDT and YNNKEL (reference sequence). The CDR3 bases are TGTGCCAGCAGCCAAGGCAGGGCCACTGAAGCTTTCTTT. This sequence encodes CASSQGRATEAFF.

The chain links TRBV14 to TRBJ2-7; 9 positions match TRBD1. CDR1 and CDR2 from the germline V gene are SGHDN and FVKESK. Trimming cost V 0 bases and J 5 bases; bases outside gene matches: 11. The CDR3 loop spans 17 amino acids. The CDR3 spells CASSQEEQGAFFDEQYV. CDR3 coding DNA: TGTGCCAGCAGCCAAGAGGAACAGGGGGCTTTTTTTGACGAGCAGTACGTC.